The 6 T cell receptor beta chains below come from one sample, sequenced in a study of Graves' ophthalmopathy and Graves' hyperthyroidism. From RNA, the CDR3 regions of TCR beta chains were amplified and sequenced. After a first-round RT-PCR with HTBI primers, a second-round multiplex PCR was run. TCRdb re-derived calls from the multiplex PCR reads in MiXCR, one entry per CDR3 protein. There are over 45,000 distinct CDR3 sequences in the sample; around half occur only once, and around 25% lies in the top ten. The sample comprised peripheral blood. These receptors all come from an adult man with Graves' ophthalmopathy.

With respect to this clonotype: Germline is not matched at one junction end, which may reflect a read error. The J gene is TRBJ2-3, the V gene TRBV20-1, with D perhaps matching TRBD1 (6 bases). Germline loops: CDR1 DFQATT, CDR2 SNEGSKA (reference sequence). The CDR3 has 12 amino acids. The CDR3 protein is CSAFRGADAQYF. DNA for the CDR3: TGCAGTGCTTTCAGGGGCGCAGATGCGCAGTATTTT.

This clonotype occurred many times. CDR3 loop: CASSRGHYEQYF. The CDR3 DNA reads TGTGCCAGCAGCCGGGGACACTACGAGCAGTACTTC. This chain uses TRBV5-5 with TRBJ2-7; D perhaps matches TRBD1 (6 bases). V was clipped by 4 bases and J by 3 bases, with 8 bases between them. The CDR3 is made up of 12 amino acids. Germline CDR1 reads SGHKS; CDR2 reads YYEKEE (reference sequence).

The rearrangement links TRBV7-8 to TRBJ2-5; possibly TRBD1 for D (5 bases). There are 14 residues in the CDR3. Trimming cost V 6 bases and J 1 base, with 12 bases left between them. Germline CDR1 SGHVS, CDR2 FQNEAQ. The CDR3 DNA sequence: TGTGCCAGCAGTTCCAGACAGACCCAAGAGACCCAGTACTTC. Protein: CASSSRQTQETQYF.

To note about this clonotype: This is likely a read error, given that the CDR3 carries no conserved phenylalanine or tryptophan at its end. This chain uses TRBV6-1 with TRBJ2-3; 8 nucleotides align to TRBD1. Per the germline V gene, CDR1 is MNHNS and CDR2 is SASEGT. Trimming cost V 7 bases and J 4 bases; bases outside gene matches: 10. This CDR3 has 15 residues. Here the CDR3 reads CASNAGQGESDTQYL. In DNA, the CDR3 is TGTGCCAGCAACGCAGGACAGGGAGAGTCAGATACGCAGTATCTT.

This clonotype has a single count. Since no conserved phenylalanine or tryptophan closes the CDR3, a read error is the likely cause. Because the CDR3's place on the DNA is in doubt, the DNA is left out and the CDR3 is given as listed by TCRdb. V gene TRBV10-1 combines with J gene TRBJ2-2; the table calls TRBD2, which could not be checked here. From germline, CDR1 is WNHNN and CDR2 SYGVQD (reference sequence). Termini included, the CDR3 measures 15 amino acids. The CDR3 loop is CASSEFGGGTGELLL.

In regard to this clonotype: One junction end does not reproduce the germline sequence, and a read error may be involved. V and J are TRBV7-9 and TRBJ2-1; tentatively, D is TRBD2 (6 bases). The CDR3 contains 12 residues. The germline V gene encodes CDR1 SEHNR and CDR2 FQNEAQ (reference sequence). The CDR3 loop reads CASSQEGTPQLF. CDR3 DNA sequence: TGTGCCAGCAGCCAAGAGGGGACTCCGCAGCTCTTC.